The clone carrying this TCR beta chain was seen only a few times. Its antigen is still unknown. This entry comes from a study of blood T cells in healthy people across ages. Study results and caveats: With donor CMV status unknown, expanded clonotype changes were possibly confounded.

The length of the CDR3 is 11 residues. V lost 3 bases and J 4 bases, leaving 6 bases between the germline ends. Per the germline V gene, CDR1 is SQVTM and CDR2 is ANQGSEA. With a J-beta primer mix and a sample-barcoded 5' primer, a second PCR ran about 7 to 12 cycles. MiXCR, run by TCRdb on the 5' RACE reads, gives a single entry per CDR3 protein. The sample carries more than 500,000 distinct CDR3 sequences, 27% recorded once. Material: blood. This receptor was identified in a woman in her 70s in good health. The gene calls are TRBV29-1 and TRBJ1-2; D is unclear. CDR3 loop: CSVDLGYGYTF. As DNA, the CDR3 is TGCAGCGTTGACTTGGGCTATGGCTACACCTTC.